This T cell receptor beta chain stems from a study of T cell repertoires in aging, cancer and after chemotherapy. V was pared by 4 bases and J by 5 bases, with 3 bases of the junction left unmatched. There are 12 residues in the CDR3. Germline V gene sequence: CDR1 GTSNPN, CDR2 SVGIG (reference sequence). This clonotype was seen only a few times. The antigen remains unidentified. TRB rearrangements spanning V, D and J were amplified using mixed TRB-A/B primers. A single record per CDR3 protein comes from TCRdb applying MiXCR to the multiplex PCR reads. Found here are roughly 2,200 distinct CDR3 sequences, 23% of them singletons; the top ten hold roughly 40%. Amplification of TCR beta used genomic DNA extracted from peripheral blood. Study-level points and caveats: The repertoire data cannot show anything about immunological memory following chemotherapy. Median generation probability rose over the chemotherapy interval in each cancer cohort, suggesting rebound thymic output. Compared with age-matched healthy donors, untreated hematological or solid cancer patients showed higher blood TCR clonality. Loss of evenness, beyond lost richness, contributed to age-related TCR diversity decline in cancer patients.

The J gene is TRBJ2-7, the V gene TRBV30, with 9 positions matching TRBD1. The sequenced sample was blood. The sequence came from a human donor with a solid tumor. DNA of the CDR3: TGTGCCTGGAAACAGGGGGCGAACGAGCAGTACTTC. Translation gives CAWKQGANEQYF.